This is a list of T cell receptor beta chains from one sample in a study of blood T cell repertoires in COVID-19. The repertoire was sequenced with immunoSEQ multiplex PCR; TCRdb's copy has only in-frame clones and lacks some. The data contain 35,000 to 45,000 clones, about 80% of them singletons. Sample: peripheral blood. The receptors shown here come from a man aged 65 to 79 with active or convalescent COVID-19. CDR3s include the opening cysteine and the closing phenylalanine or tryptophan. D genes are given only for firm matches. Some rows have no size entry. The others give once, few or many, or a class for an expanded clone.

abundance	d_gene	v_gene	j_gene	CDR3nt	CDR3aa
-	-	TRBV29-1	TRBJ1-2	TGCAGCGTTGCGTGGGGAGGTTATGGCTACACCTTC	CSVAWGGYGYTF
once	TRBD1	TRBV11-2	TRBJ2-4	TGTGCCAGCAGCCCGAATACAGGGGCGGTTCAGTACTTC	CASSPNTGAVQYF
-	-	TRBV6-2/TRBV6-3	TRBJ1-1	TGTGCCAGCAGCCAACATGGGGGGGCGCGGCCGAACACTGAAGCTTTCTTT	CASSQHGGARPNTEAFF
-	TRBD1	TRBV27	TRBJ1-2	TGTGCCAGCAGCTCCCGGACAGGGCGCCATGGCTACACCTTC	CASSSRTGRHGYTF
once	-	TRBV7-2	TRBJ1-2	TGTGCCAGCAGCTACGGAGGACAGACTAACTATGGCTACACCTTC	CASSYGGQTNYGYTF
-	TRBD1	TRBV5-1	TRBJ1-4	TGCGCCAGCAGCCCACAGGGGAGTAAGAATGAAAAACTGTTTTTT	CASSPQGSKNEKLFF
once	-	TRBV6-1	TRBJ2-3	TGTGCCAGCAGTGAAAGGGGCGGTTCGACGCAGTATTTT	CASSERGGSTQYF
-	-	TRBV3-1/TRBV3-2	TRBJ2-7	TGTGCCAGCAGAGCTTCCGTTTCCTACGAGCAGTACTTC	CASRASVSYEQYF
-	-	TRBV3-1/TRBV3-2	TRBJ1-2	TGTGCCAGCAGCCAAGGAAGTCATTTAACTCTCGGCTACACCTTC	CASSQGSHLTLGYTF
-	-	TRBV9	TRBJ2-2	TGTGCCAGTAAGGGAGACACCGGGGAGCTGTTTTTT	CASKGDTGELFF
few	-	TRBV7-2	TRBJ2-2	TGTGCCAGCAGCTCTCGGCGGGGTCTAACCGGGGAGCTGTTTTTT	CASSSRRGLTGELFF
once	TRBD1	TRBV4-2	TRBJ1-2	TGTGCCAGCAGCCAAGAATTACAGGGGGGAGTTGGCTACACCTTC	CASSQELQGGVGYTF
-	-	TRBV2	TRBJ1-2	TGTGCCAGCAGAGGTAGGGCGGGATATGGCTACACCTTC	CASRGRAGYGYTF
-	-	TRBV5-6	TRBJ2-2	TGTGCCAGCAGCGACTACGCTGGAGGGATCGGCGGGGAGCTGTTTTTT	CASSDYAGGIGGELFF
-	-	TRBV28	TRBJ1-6	TGTGCCAGCAGTTTATGGAGATCGGGGAATTCACCCCTCCACTTT	CASSLWRSGNSPLHF
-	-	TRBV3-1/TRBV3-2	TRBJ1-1	TGTGCCAGCAGCCAGGTGCCAGGGGCCGGTACTGAAGCTTTCTTT	CASSQVPGAGTEAFF
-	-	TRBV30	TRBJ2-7	TGTGCCTGGAAAGTAGGGAGCTCCTACGAGCAGTACTTC	CAWKVGSSYEQYF
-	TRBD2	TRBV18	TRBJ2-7	TGTGCCAGCTCACTAACTGGGGGGGTCTCCTACGAGCAGTACTTC	CASSLTGGVSYEQYF
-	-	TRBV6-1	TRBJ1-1	TGTGCCAGCAGTGAGGGAGGGGTCATTAACACTGAAGCTTTCTTT	CASSEGGVINTEAFF
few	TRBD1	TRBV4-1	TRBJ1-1	TGCGCCAGCAGCCACCCTTATCGGACAGGATGGAACACTGAAGCTTTCTTT	CASSHPYRTGWNTEAFF
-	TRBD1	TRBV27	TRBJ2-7	TGTGCCAGCAAACCGGGACAGGGTGGGTCCTACGAGCAGTACTTC	CASKPGQGGSYEQYF
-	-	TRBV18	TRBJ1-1	TGTGCCAGCTCACCACCGGGACATAGGAACACTGAAGCTTTCTTT	CASSPPGHRNTEAFF
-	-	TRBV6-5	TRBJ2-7	TGTGCCAGCAGTTACTCGAGGCGGTACTACGAGCAGTACTTC	CASSYSRRYYEQYF
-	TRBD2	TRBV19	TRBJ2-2	TGTGCCAGTAGCCGGGGGAGGAGCGGGGTGGAAATCGGGGAGCTGTTTTTT	CASSRGRSGVEIGELFF
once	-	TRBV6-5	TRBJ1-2	TGTGCCAGCAGTTACTCCGACAGGATTACTAACTATGGCTACACCTTC	CASSYSDRITNYGYTF
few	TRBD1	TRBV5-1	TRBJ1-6	TGCGCCAGCAGCTTGAACTCGGACAGGGGTTCACCCCTCCACTTT	CASSLNSDRGSPLHF
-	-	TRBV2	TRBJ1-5	TGTGCCACGACAATGGCAACTGATCAGCCCCAGCATTTT	CATTMATDQPQHF
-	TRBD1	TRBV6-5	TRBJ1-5	TGTGCCAGCAGGGTGACAGGGGCCCCGAGTCAGCCCCAGCATTTT	CASRVTGAPSQPQHF
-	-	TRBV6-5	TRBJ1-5	TGTGCCAGCAGCGTTACTGAACAGAATTATCAGCCCCAGCATTTT	CASSVTEQNYQPQHF
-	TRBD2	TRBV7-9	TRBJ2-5	TGTGCCAGCAGCTCACCCGGGGGGCAAGAGACCCAGTACTTC	CASSSPGGQETQYF
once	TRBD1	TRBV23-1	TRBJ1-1	TGCGCCAGCAGACCCTCCAGGGGGAGCTTTGCAGCTTTCTTT	CASRPSRGSFAAFF
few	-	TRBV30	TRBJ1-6	TGTGCCTGGCAGATCGAAGGAGGTGGTTCACCCCTCCACTTT	CAWQIEGGGSPLHF
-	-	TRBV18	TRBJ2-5	TGTGCCAGCTCAGGGCAGGGAGAGACCCAGTACTTC	CASSGQGETQYF
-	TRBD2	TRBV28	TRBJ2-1	TGTGCCAGCAGTTCCCCGGGGGGGCTCTACAATGAGCAGTTCTTC	CASSSPGGLYNEQFF
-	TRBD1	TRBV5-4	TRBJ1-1	TGTGCCAGCAGCTTAGGACAGGGGCGAATGAACACTGAAGCTTTCTTT	CASSLGQGRMNTEAFF
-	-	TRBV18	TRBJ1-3	TGTGCCAGCTCTTCCTCCGAGAGCTCTGGAAACACCATATATTTT	CASSSSESSGNTIYF
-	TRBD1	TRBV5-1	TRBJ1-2	TGCGCCAGCAAACAAGTCTCCGGACAGGACTATGGCTACACCTTC	CASKQVSGQDYGYTF
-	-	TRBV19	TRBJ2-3	TGTGCCAGTAGTACGGCGAACGGGCTAGCCGGCGATACGCAGTATTTT	CASSTANGLAGDTQYF
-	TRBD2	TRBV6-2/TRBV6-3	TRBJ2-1	TGTGCCAGCAGTCGCGTCCAGACTAGCGGGGTAAATGAGCAGTTCTTC	CASSRVQTSGVNEQFF
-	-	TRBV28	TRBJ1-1	TGTGCCAGCAGTTTATCGGAGGGAGTGAACACTGAAGCTTTCTTT	CASSLSEGVNTEAFF
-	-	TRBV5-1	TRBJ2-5	TGCGCCAGCAGCTCGGGGACGGAGGGTGAGACCCAGTACTTC	CASSSGTEGETQYF
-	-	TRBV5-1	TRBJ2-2	TGCGCCAGCAGCGAGACCCCCCTCGGGATGAACACCGGGGAGCTGTTTTTT	CASSETPLGMNTGELFF
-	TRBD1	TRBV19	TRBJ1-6	TGTGCCAGTACCACTCCGGGACAGGGGGGAACGAATTCACCCCTCCACTTT	CASTTPGQGGTNSPLHF
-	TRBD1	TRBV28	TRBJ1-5	TGTGCCAGCAACGAATGGGGACAGTCCAATCAGCCCCAGCATTTT	CASNEWGQSNQPQHF
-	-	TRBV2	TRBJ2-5	TGTGCCAGCAGTGAACAGGGGGGTCAAGAGACCCAGTACTTC	CASSEQGGQETQYF
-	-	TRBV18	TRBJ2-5	TGTGCCAGCTCGTCTACCGCCTGGAGTCAAGAGACCCAGTACTTC	CASSSTAWSQETQYF
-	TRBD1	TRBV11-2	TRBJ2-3	TGTGCCAGCAGCCCCGGACAGGGGGCAAATACGCAGTATTTT	CASSPGQGANTQYF
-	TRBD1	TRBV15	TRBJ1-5	TGTGCCACCAGCAAAGAACCTAGTGGGGGGACAGACAATCAGCCCCAGCATTTT	CATSKEPSGGTDNQPQHF
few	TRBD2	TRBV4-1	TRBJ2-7	TGCGCCAGCAGCCAGTATGAGCGGGGGGCCTCCTACGAGCAGTACTTC	CASSQYERGASYEQYF
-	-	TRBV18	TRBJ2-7	TGTGCCAGCTCACTCATCCGTAGTCATACGGCCTACGAGCAGTACTTC	CASSLIRSHTAYEQYF
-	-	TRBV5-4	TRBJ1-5	TGTGCCAGCAGCTCCGGCGGGGGGGATAGCAATCAGCCCCAGCATTTT	CASSSGGGDSNQPQHF